This TCR beta chain was recovered during a study of CD8+ T cells in alopecia areata. Study summary: Treated patients swallowed 5 to 10 mg of oral tofacitinib twice daily. Findings and limits, study-wide: Especially in alopecia totalis/universalis, lesional scalp showed greater clonality than normal scalp did.

This clone was recorded a few times. As yet, its antigen is unknown. In each case, RNA was isolated and then reverse transcribed into cDNA as the sequencing template. TCRdb keeps only in-frame clones here, not all; method: immunoSEQ multiplex PCR. The sample has roughly 250,000 clones; about 68% are singletons. This CDR3 region has 15 residues. V lost 5 bases, J lost 4 bases, and 17 bases lay in between. CDR1 is PRHDT, CDR2 FYEKMQ, per germline (reference sequence). Alopecia areata patients gave lesional scalp punch biopsies and peripheral blood samples. This TCR came from a human donor with alopecia areata. This specimen was CD4+ T cells sorted from blood, taken at week 0. The chain is built from TRBV13 and TRBJ2-5, with a possible D match to TRBD2 (7 bases). The CDR3 sequence: CASSPPLGGGETQYF. The DNA of the CDR3 is TGTGCCAGCAGCCCCCCCTTGGGAGGGGGAGAGACCCAGTACTTC.